This T cell receptor (beta chain) was observed in a study of shared clonotypes between healthy human individuals. Study-level results: Depth of sequencing was expected to influence donor clonotype sharing.

Looked up from germline, CDR1 is WSHSY and CDR2 is SAAADI. The CDR3 extends over 13 amino acids. V lost 5 bases, J lost 0 bases, and 7 bases lay in between. Evenly divided among several immunoSEQ plates was the genomic DNA of each subset. Authors' data handling: Filtering differed for immunoSEQ, which gave only junction sequences without quality scores. Profiling relied on immunoSEQ multiplex PCR, and the TCRdb table lists in-frame clones only, not all of them. V and J calls and clone size are as listed in that table; D and trimming were resolved from the DNA. The data show around 440,000 clones, roughly three quarters seen once. Concerning this clone: The antigen remains undetermined.

The V gene is TRBV10-2, the J gene TRBJ1-1; D not certain. The TCR originated in a woman in her thirties or forties in good health. Some clones in this sample may be carry-over from other donors' samples. The sample taken for sequencing was PBMCs. The CDR3 is CASSPELNTEAFF. The CDR3 DNA reads TGCGCCAGCAGTCCTGAGCTGAACACTGAAGCTTTCTTT.